This is a list of T cell receptor beta chains from one sample in a study of control samples from healthy donors and cancer patients. Only in-frame clones appear in the TCRdb table, and some are missing; sequencing was by immunoSEQ multiplex PCR. The sample records 200,000 to 250,000 clones, roughly 94% being singletons. The sequenced sample was blood. These receptor sequences come from a middle-aged man in good health. Each CDR3 is given with its conserved first and last residue. D genes are given only for firm matches. The size entry is marked missing in some rows and otherwise reads once, few, many or a size class.

clone size,CDR3 length,J gene,V gene,D gene,CDR3 protein,CDR3 DNA
.,12,TRBJ1-5,TRBV19,.,CASSLRGGPQHF,TGTGCCAGTAGCCTCCGGGGTGGTCCCCAGCATTTT
.,18,TRBJ1-5,TRBV15,.,CATSRALPGDLSNQPQHF,TGTGCCACCAGCAGAGCCCTTCCGGGGGACCTTAGCAATCAGCCCCAGCATTTT
once,15,TRBJ1-2,TRBV6-1,.,CASSEVPPYNYGYTF,TGTGCCAGCAGCGAAGTACCGCCTTATAACTATGGCTACACCTTC
.,12,TRBJ1-4,TRBV6-1,.,CASSESPRAELF,TGTGCCAGCAGTGAATCGCCCCGTGCCGAGCTTTTT
.,15,TRBJ2-2,TRBV2,.,CASSYRVSVSGELFF,TGTGCCAGCAGCTACAGGGTTTCCGTATCCGGGGAGCTGTTTTTT
.,15,TRBJ2-1,TRBV5-4,.,CASSIGIANNNEQFF,TGTGCCAGTTCCATTGGGATCGCGAATAACAATGAGCAGTTCTTC
.,19,TRBJ2-4,TRBV6-1,.,CASSGDSRLRGLTKNIQYF,TGTGCCAGCAGTGGAGACAGCCGATTAAGAGGGTTAACCAAAAACATTCAGTACTTC
.,13,TRBJ1-1,TRBV6-1,.,CASSDLGNTEAFF,TGTGCCAGCAGTGATCTGGGCAACACTGAAGCTTTCTTT
.,14,TRBJ1-5,TRBV7-8,.,CASSPQHADQPQHF,TGTGCCAGCAGCCCCCAACATGCCGATCAGCCCCAGCATTTT
.,16,TRBJ2-1,TRBV18,TRBD2,CASSRLGRGDYNEQFF,TGTGCCAGCTCACGACTGGGGCGGGGGGATTACAATGAGCAGTTCTTC
.,13,TRBJ2-2,TRBV3-1/TRBV3-2,.,CASRKEGTGELFF,TGTGCCAGCCGCAAAGAGGGAACCGGGGAGCTGTTTTTT
.,17,TRBJ2-3,TRBV28,.,CASSLPFGTLRTDTQYF,TGTGCCAGCAGTTTACCTTTTGGGACACTACGCACAGATACGCAGTATTTT
once,13,TRBJ2-7,TRBV28,.,CASIGGAPNEQYF,TGTGCCAGCATAGGCGGGGCTCCTAACGAGCAGTACTTC
.,15,TRBJ2-5,TRBV5-6,.,CASKHLSTSQETQYF,TGTGCCAGTAAACACTTATCGACTAGCCAAGAGACCCAGTACTTC
.,13,TRBJ1-5,TRBV6-5,TRBD1,CASSPYRGLPQHF,TGTGCCAGCAGTCCATACAGGGGGCTGCCCCAGCATTTT
.,14,TRBJ2-2,TRBV19,.,CASQRQENTGELFF,TGTGCCAGCCAACGACAAGAGAACACCGGGGAGCTGTTTTTT
.,13,TRBJ1-1,TRBV24-1,.,CATSEYTGAEAFF,TGTGCCACCAGTGAGTACACGGGGGCTGAAGCTTTCTTT
.,14,TRBJ1-2,TRBV7-3,TRBD1,CASSSGTGNYGYTF,TGTGCCAGCAGCTCCGGGACAGGGAACTATGGCTACACCTTC
.,14,TRBJ2-7,TRBV21-1,.,CASSLQAGDYEQYF,TGTGCCAGCAGCTTACAGGCAGGGGACTACGAGCAGTACTTC
once,18,TRBJ2-4,TRBV6-6,TRBD2,CASSPRTSGGSQGDIQYF,TGTGCCAGCAGTCCACGGACTAGCGGGGGCTCCCAAGGGGACATTCAGTACTTC
.,15,TRBJ2-2,TRBV28,.,CASSLPRRVTGELFF,TGTGCCAGCAGTTTACCTAGGCGGGTAACCGGGGAGCTGTTTTTT
.,14,TRBJ2-1,TRBV5-1,.,CASRVQGAGDEQFF,TGCGCCAGCAGAGTTCAGGGGGCGGGGGATGAGCAGTTCTTC
.,16,TRBJ1-1,TRBV6-5,.,CASSYSIGIKNTEAFF,TGTGCCAGCAGTTACTCGATCGGTATCAAGAACACTGAAGCTTTCTTT
.,14,TRBJ1-1,TRBV5-1,.,CASSLQGMNTEAFF,TGCGCCAGCAGCTTGCAGGGGATGAACACTGAAGCTTTCTTT
.,15,TRBJ2-7,TRBV28,TRBD1,CASSFKTGDPYEQYF,TGTGCCAGCAGTTTCAAGACAGGGGATCCGTACGAGCAGTACTTC
.,14,TRBJ2-7,TRBV6-5,.,CASSPPGLLNEQYF,TGTGCCAGCAGTCCCCCGGGACTTCTCAACGAGCAGTACTTC
.,16,TRBJ1-2,TRBV11-2,.,CASSLDPGGASYGYTF,TGTGCCAGCAGCTTAGATCCGGGGGGGGCAAGCTATGGCTACACCTTC
.,16,TRBJ2-6,TRBV5-1,.,CASSLEGGSGANVLTF,TGCGCCAGCAGCTTGGAGGGGGGCTCTGGGGCCAACGTCCTGACTTTC
.,13,TRBJ2-4,TRBV28,.,CASSFTNFPIQYF,TGTGCCAGCAGTTTCACTAATTTTCCCATTCAGTACTTC
.,14,TRBJ2-7,TRBV4-2,TRBD1,CASSQPGGPYEQYF,TGTGCCAGCAGCCAACCAGGGGGCCCCTACGAGCAGTACTTC
.,15,TRBJ1-2,TRBV7-9,TRBD1,CASSPRDRGLHGYTF,TGTGCCAGCAGCCCGCGGGACAGGGGGCTCCATGGCTACACCTTC
.,15,TRBJ1-6,TRBV7-2,TRBD1,CASSLGQAANSPLHF,TGTGCCAGCAGCTTGGGACAGGCTGCTAATTCACCCCTCCACTTT
.,16,TRBJ2-5,TRBV24-1,.,CATSGTAGDPGKTQYF,TGTGCCACCAGTGGGACTGCAGGGGATCCGGGAAAGACCCAGTACTTC
.,15,TRBJ1-3,TRBV7-2,.,CASSSPSLRGNTIYF,TGTGCCAGCAGCTCCCCCTCCCTCCGCGGAAACACCATATATTTT
.,16,TRBJ2-4,TRBV6-2/TRBV6-3,.,CASSRTGDLAKNIQYF,TGTGCCAGCAGTAGAACGGGGGATCTAGCCAAAAACATTCAGTACTTC
.,17,TRBJ1-4,TRBV4-1,.,CASSQDRNSRGWEKLFF,TGCGCCAGCAGCCAAGATCGGAACAGCAGGGGATGGGAAAAACTGTTTTTT
.,15,TRBJ1-4,TRBV19,.,CASSTYREASYKLFF,TGTGCCAGTAGTACGTACAGGGAGGCGAGTTACAAACTGTTTTTT
once,15,TRBJ1-4,TRBV2,TRBD1,CASRRSGTGNEKLFF,TGTGCCAGCAGACGGTCCGGGACAGGGAATGAAAAACTGTTTTTT
.,13,TRBJ1-1,TRBV7-9,.,CASSPSGRGVTFF,TGTGCCAGCAGCCCGAGTGGGAGGGGAGTAACTTTCTTT
once,14,TRBJ1-1,TRBV5-1,TRBD1,CASSFITGAPEAFF,TGCGCCAGCAGCTTCATTACAGGGGCGCCTGAAGCTTTCTTT
.,13,TRBJ1-1,TRBV6-5,.,CASSYQKNTEAFF,TGTGCCAGCAGTTACCAGAAGAACACTGAAGCTTTCTTT
.,15,TRBJ2-7,TRBV5-4,TRBD1,CASSLDPGQDYEQYF,TGTGCCAGCAGCTTGGACCCGGGACAGGACTACGAGCAGTACTTC
.,13,TRBJ2-3,TRBV7-9,.,CASSLLSTDTQYF,TGTGCCAGCAGCTTATTGAGCACAGATACGCAGTATTTT
.,13,TRBJ2-1,TRBV7-8,.,CASSLDGAGEQFF,TGTGCCAGCAGCTTAGACGGGGCAGGGGAGCAGTTCTTC
.,19,TRBJ1-5,TRBV21-1,.,CASSTYRNQWDIGNQPQHF,TGTGCCAGCAGCACCTATCGAAACCAGTGGGACATTGGCAATCAGCCCCAGCATTTT
.,15,TRBJ1-4,TRBV19,TRBD1,CASTPPGQTNEKLFF,TGTGCCAGCACCCCCCCGGGACAGACTAATGAAAAACTGTTTTTT
.,13,TRBJ2-5,TRBV7-2,.,CASSSGPRETQYF,TGTGCCAGCAGCTCCGGGCCGAGGGAGACCCAGTACTTC
.,11,TRBJ1-1,TRBV24-1,.,CATQGFTEAFF,TGTGCCACTCAGGGTTTCACTGAAGCTTTCTTT
.,15,TRBJ1-1,TRBV11-1,TRBD1,CASSSPTGGSPEAFF,TGTGCCAGCAGCTCCCCAACAGGGGGTAGTCCTGAAGCTTTCTTT
.,13,TRBJ2-3,TRBV28,.,CASTLGGGDTQYF,TGTGCCAGCACCCTTGGTGGAGGAGATACGCAGTATTTT
.,12,TRBJ1-5,TRBV18,.,CASSPQGQPQHF,TGTGCCAGCTCACCACAGGGACAGCCCCAGCATTTT
.,17,TRBJ1-4,TRBV5-6,TRBD1,CASSLAGTGGAGEKLFF,TGTGCCAGCAGCTTGGCCGGGACAGGGGGCGCAGGGGAAAAACTGTTTTTT
.,13,TRBJ2-1,TRBV19,.,CASSITAGREQFF,TGTGCCAGTAGTATAACGGCGGGGCGTGAGCAGTTCTTC
.,15,TRBJ2-3,TRBV11-2,TRBD2,CASSSPGTSGDTQYF,TGTGCCAGCAGCTCGCCCGGGACTAGCGGGGATACGCAGTATTTT
.,17,TRBJ1-3,TRBV5-1,TRBD1,CASSDLTGAFSGNTIYF,TGCGCCAGCAGTGACTTGACAGGGGCCTTCTCTGGAAACACCATATATTTT
.,15,TRBJ1-1,TRBV28,TRBD1,CASSFLDRENTEAFF,TGTGCCAGCAGTTTCCTGGACAGGGAGAACACTGAAGCTTTCTTT
.,9,TRBJ2-7,TRBV30,.,CACEYEQYF,TGTGCCTGTGAATACGAGCAGTACTTC
.,15,TRBJ2-7,TRBV7-2,.,CASSFPTAPGGEQYF,TGTGCCAGCAGCTTCCCGACAGCCCCTGGGGGCGAGCAGTACTTC
.,14,TRBJ1-6,TRBV25-1,TRBD1,CASRDRAANSPLHF,TGTGCCAGCAGGGACAGGGCGGCTAATTCACCCCTCCACTTT
.,12,TRBJ1-2,TRBV30,.,CAWRAFAGLCTF,TGTGCCTGGAGGGCGTTTGCAGGCCTTTGCACCTTC